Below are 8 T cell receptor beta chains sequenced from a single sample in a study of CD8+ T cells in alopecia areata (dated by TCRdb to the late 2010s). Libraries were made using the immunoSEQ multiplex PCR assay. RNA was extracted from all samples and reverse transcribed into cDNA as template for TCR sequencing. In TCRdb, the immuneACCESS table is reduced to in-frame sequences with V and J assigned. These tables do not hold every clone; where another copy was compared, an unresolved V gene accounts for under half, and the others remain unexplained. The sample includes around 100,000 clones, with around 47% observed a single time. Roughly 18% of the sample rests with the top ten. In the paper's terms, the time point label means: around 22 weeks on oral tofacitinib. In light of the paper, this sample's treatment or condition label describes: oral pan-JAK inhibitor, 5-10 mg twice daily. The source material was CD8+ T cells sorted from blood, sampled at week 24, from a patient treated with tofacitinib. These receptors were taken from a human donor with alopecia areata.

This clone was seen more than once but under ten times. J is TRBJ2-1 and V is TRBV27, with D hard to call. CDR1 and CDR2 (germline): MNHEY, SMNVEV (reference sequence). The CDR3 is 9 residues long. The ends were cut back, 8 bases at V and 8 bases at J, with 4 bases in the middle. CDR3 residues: CASGHEQFF. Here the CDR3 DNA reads TGTGCCAGCGGCCATGAGCAGTTCTTC.

The CDR3 coding sequence is TGTGCCAGCAGCGATGCCTACGAGCAGTACTTC. This gives the protein CASSDAYEQYF. This chain connects TRBV2 to TRBJ2-7; D not certain. The V end lost 6 bases, the J end lost 2 bases, and 5 bases lay between the germline ends. CDR3 length: 11 residues. Germline values: CDR1 SNHLY, CDR2 FYNNEI.

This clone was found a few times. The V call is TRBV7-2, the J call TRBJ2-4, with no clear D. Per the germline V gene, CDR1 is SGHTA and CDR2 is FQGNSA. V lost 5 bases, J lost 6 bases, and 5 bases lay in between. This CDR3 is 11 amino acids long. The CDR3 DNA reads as TGTGCCAGCAGCCCAGGAAACATTCAGTACTTC. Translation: CASSPGNIQYF.

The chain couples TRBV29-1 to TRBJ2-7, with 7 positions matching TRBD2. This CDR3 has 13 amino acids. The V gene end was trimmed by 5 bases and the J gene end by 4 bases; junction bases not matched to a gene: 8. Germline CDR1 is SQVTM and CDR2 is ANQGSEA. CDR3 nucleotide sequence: TGCAGCGTTCTGAGCGGGAAGAAATACGAGCAGTACTTC. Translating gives CSVLSGKKYEQYF.

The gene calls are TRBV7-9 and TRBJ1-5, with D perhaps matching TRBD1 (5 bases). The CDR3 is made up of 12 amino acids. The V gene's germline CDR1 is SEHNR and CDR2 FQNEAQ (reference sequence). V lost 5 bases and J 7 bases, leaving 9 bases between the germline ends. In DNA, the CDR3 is TGTGCCAGCAGCGGGGGGAGGCAGCCCCAGCATTTT. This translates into CASSGGRQPQHF.

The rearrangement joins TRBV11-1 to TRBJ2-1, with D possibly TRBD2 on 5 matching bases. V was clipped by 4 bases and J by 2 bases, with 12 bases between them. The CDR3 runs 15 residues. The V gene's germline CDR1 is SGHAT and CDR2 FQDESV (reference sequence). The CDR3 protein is CASSSPADPYNEQFF. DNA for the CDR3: TGTGCCAGCAGCTCGCCAGCGGACCCCTACAATGAGCAGTTCTTC. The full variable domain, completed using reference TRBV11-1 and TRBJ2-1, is EAEVAQSPRYKITEKSQAVAFWCDPISGHATLYWYRQILGQGPELLVQFQDESVVDDSQLPKDRFSAERLKGVDSTLKIQPAELGDSAMYLCASSSPADPYNEQFFGPGTRLTVL.

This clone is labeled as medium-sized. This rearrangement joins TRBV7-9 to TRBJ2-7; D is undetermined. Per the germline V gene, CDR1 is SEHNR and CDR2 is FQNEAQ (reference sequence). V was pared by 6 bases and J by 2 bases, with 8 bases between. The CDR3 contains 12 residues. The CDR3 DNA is TGTGCCAGCAGGGATGGAGCCTACGAGCAGTACTTC. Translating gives CASRDGAYEQYF.

This chain's CDR3 is CASSDGTGGRDEQYF. In nucleotides, the CDR3 is TGCGCCAGCAGCGACGGGACAGGGGGTCGTGACGAGCAGTACTTC. The chain carries TRBV5-1 and TRBJ2-7, with TRBD1 matching over 11 bases. Germline V lookup: CDR1 SGHRS, CDR2 YFSETQ. The J segment lost 5 bases and the V segment lost 4 bases, leaving 8 bases of the junction unmatched. This CDR3 has 15 amino acids.